The T cell receptor (beta chain) described here comes from a study of early T cells in non-severe SARS-CoV-2 infection. Study-wide results and caveats: CD4 and private specificities were missed by VDJdb matching, which favored anti-spike CD8 responses.

CDR1 and CDR2 from the germline V gene are SGHTA and FQGNSA. After removal of 5 bases from V and 7 bases from J, the junction contained 10 bases not matched to a gene. There are 16 residues in the CDR3. This clonotype was detected many times. Its antigen remains unknown. Researchers tagged individual cDNA molecules with unique molecular identifiers. TCRdb processed the 5' RACE reads anew with MiXCR; each CDR3 protein has one entry. The sample lists about 48,000 distinct CDR3 sequences, about 9.2% occurring once. J is TRBJ2-2 and V is TRBV7-2, with 10 bases identical to TRBD2. The TCR originated in an adult who was a healthcare worker with PCR-confirmed SARS-CoV-2 infection or an uninfected control (not recorded which). The specimen sequenced was whole blood. CDR3 residues: CASSPGLAGAVGELFF. The CDR3 DNA follows: TGTGCCAGCAGCCCAGGGCTAGCGGGAGCGGTCGGGGAGCTGTTTTTT.